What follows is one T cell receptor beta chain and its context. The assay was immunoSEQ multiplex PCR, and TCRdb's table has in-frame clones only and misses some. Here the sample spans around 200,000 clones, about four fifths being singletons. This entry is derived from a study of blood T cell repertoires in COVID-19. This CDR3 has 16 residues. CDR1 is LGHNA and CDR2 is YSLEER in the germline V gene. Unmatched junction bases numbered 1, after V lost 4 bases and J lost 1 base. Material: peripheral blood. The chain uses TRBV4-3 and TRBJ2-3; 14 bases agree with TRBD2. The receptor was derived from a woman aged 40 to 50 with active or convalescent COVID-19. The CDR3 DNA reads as TGCGCCAGCAGCCCGGGACTAGCGGGGGGCACAGATACGCAGTATTTT. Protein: CASSPGLAGGTDTQYF.